The entry that follows covers one T cell receptor beta chain sequence. Antigen unknown. These data come from a study of cytotoxic CD8 clonotypes in ibrutinib-treated CLL. The wider study: The patients comprised about a dozen relapsed/refractory and about 15 treatment-naive cases, around 17 IGHV unmutated. Regarding the study as a whole: Under treatment, the uncommon public clonotypes either contracted or remained stable. Whereas clonality rose at ibrutinib response, it declined toward baseline at progression.

The method was immunoSEQ multiplex PCR; TCRdb's version includes in-frame clones alone and lacks a portion of them. The table shows under 300,000 clones, with 70% occurring only once. The CDR3 spans 15 residues. Germline assignment: CDR1 SGHVS and CDR2 FNYEAQ. The V segment lost 7 bases and the J segment 3 bases; nucleotides outside the gene matches: 10. This sequence joins TRBV7-6 and TRBJ2-7, with 9 bases that match TRBD1. Sequencing used PBMCs, obtained after 24 months of ibrutinib treatment. The TCR comes from a human donor with chronic lymphocytic leukemia. The CDR3 is CASTLGGQGFYEQYF. The CDR3 DNA sequence: TGTGCCAGCACCCTCGGCGGACAGGGGTTCTACGAGCAGTACTTC.